This T cell receptor beta chain was recovered during a study of OX40 agonist ivuxolimab in advanced cancers. At the level of the whole study: Ivuxolimab was an agonistic, fully human IgG2 monoclonal antibody directed against OX40 (CD134), a costimulatory receptor. Partial responses occurred in three dose-escalation patients: two with cutaneous melanoma and one with hepatocellular carcinoma. The paper describes the monotherapy dose-escalation part (N of about 54 patients) of the phase I trial of ivuxolimab. Prior anti-PD-1, anti-PD-L1 or anti-CTLA-4 therapy was permitted, and approximately 41% of dose-escalation patients had received checkpoint inhibitors. Of the approximately 50 patients in dose escalation, 19 had hepatocellular carcinoma, approximately 15 had melanoma, 9 had renal cell carcinoma and 9 had head and neck cancer. In the dose-escalation cohort, 65% to 85% of patients were male, and the mean age was 60 years with a range of roughly 20 to 85. Intravenous ivuxolimab was administered to patients every 2 weeks at six dose levels: 0.01, 0.1, 0.3, 1.5, 3 and 10 mg/kg. The point of sequencing TCRbeta in the periphery was to test whether ivuxolimab changed TCR sequence diversity and drove clonal T-cell expansion. Results and caveats for the whole study, not just this receptor: At doses of 0.1 to 3.0 mg/kg, clonal expansion of both CD4+ and CD8+ blood T cells was observed from baseline to week 6. Low levels of normalized T-cell clonal expansion were also seen in some patients who did not respond. In the 0.1-3.0 mg/kg groups, partial responders had among the lowest normalized peripheral clonal expansion, particularly in CD8+ T cells. After ivuxolimab, more expanded clones were found on average in CD8+ T cells than in CD4+ T cells. The antigen specificity of the peripheral T cells that underwent clonal expansion was not determined.

Genomic DNA was extracted from sorted cells for sequencing of the TCRbeta CDR3 region. TCRbeta CDR3 regions were sequenced using the immunoSEQ Assay. TCRdb retrieved this table from immuneACCESS and kept in-frame rearrangements only. Not all clones are present; in checked studies, unresolved V genes account for under half, and no reason is known for the remainder. The sample table records nearly 80,000 clones; around 92% of these occur just once. The ten largest clones take up roughly 6.9% of the sample. Patients with autoimmune disease history or receiving systemic immunosuppression were excluded from the trial. Peripheral blood for TCR sequencing was drawn from every dose cohort at baseline, at cycle 4 day 1 and at cycle 7 day 1. Samples were obtained from an open-label, multicenter, first-in-human phase I dose-escalation trial of ivuxolimab. Adults with locally advanced or metastatic melanoma, renal cell, hepatocellular, or head and neck squamous cell carcinoma were enrolled in the trial. Before TCR sequencing, CD4+ T cells and CD8+ T cells were sorted from peripheral blood as separate populations.

CDR1 and CDR2 are read off the germline V gene as MDHEN and SYDVKM. Trimming costs V 7 bases and J 4 bases, and their ends lie 20 bases apart. Measured from the cysteine to the phenylalanine, the CDR3 is 15 residues long. Only the CDR3 part of the read is kept: 45 bases, read in frame from the first base. This clone was recorded only once. Its antigen remains unidentified. No per-base quality is available; no much larger clone lies one base away. The sequence is built from TRBV28 and TRBJ2-7; TRBD2 could be the D gene, as 5 bases match. The TCR comes from an adult with an advanced solid tumor such as melanoma, head and neck, liver or kidney cancer. The specimen was CD4+ or CD8+ T cells sorted from blood, collected in a trial of the OX40 agonist ivuxolimab. The nucleotide sequence reads TGTGCCAGCACCTTCGGGGTAGGTCCTGGGTACGAGCAGTACTTC. The resulting protein is CASTFGVGPGYEQYF.